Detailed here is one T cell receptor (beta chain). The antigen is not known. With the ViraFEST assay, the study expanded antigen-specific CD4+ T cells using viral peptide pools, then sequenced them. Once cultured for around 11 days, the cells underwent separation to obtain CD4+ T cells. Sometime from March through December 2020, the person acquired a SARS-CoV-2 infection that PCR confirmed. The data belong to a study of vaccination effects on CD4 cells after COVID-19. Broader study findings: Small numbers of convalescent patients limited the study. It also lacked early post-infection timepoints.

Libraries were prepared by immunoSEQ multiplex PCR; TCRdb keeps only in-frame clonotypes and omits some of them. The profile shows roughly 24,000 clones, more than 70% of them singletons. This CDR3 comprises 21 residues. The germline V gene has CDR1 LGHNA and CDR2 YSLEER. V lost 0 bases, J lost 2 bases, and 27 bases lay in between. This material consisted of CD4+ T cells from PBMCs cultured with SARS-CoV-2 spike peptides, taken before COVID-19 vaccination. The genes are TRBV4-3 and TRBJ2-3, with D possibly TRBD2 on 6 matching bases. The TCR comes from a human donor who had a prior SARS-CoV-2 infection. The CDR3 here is CASSQDEAGLRGLAPTDTQYF. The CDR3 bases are TGCGCCAGCAGCCAAGATGAGGCAGGACTAAGGGGTTTAGCGCCCACAGATACGCAGTATTTT.